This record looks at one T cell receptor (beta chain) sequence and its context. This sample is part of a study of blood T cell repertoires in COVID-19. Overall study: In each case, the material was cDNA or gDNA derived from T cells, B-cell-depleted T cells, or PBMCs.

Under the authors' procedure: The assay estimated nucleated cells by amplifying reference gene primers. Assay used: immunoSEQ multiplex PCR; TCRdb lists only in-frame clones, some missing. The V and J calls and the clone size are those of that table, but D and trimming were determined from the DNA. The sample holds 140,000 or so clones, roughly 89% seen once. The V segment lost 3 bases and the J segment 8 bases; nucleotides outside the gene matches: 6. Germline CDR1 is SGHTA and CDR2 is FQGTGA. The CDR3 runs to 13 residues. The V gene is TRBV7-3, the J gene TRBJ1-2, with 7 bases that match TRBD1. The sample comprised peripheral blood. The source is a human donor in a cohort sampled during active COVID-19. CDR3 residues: CASSFYQGEGYTF. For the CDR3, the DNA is TGTGCCAGCAGCTTTTACCAGGGGGAGGGCTACACCTTC. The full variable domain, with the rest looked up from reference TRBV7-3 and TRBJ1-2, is GAGVSQTPSNKVTEKGKYVELRCDPISGHTALYWYRQSLGQGPEFLIYFQGTGAADDSGLPNDRFFAVRPEGSVSTLKIQRTERGDSAVYLCASSFYQGEGYTFGSGTRLTVV.